These 7 T cell receptor beta chains share one sample of origin, sequenced in a study of spatial heterogeneity in lung cancer. Using its own MiXCR run on the 5' RACE reads, TCRdb lists one record per CDR3 protein. The data contain roughly 120,000 distinct CDR3 sequences, 10% to 15% of them seen just once; the ten biggest clones take up over 15%. Sample time point: blood at routine non-recurrence follow-up after resection. The authors sequenced whole RNA from tumor, nontumor lung or frozen PBMC without sorting. This sample comprised PBMCs, obtained at follow-up. Source of these receptors: a male donor with early-stage non-small cell lung cancer.

The gene calls are TRBV2 and TRBJ2-3; TRBD2 agrees at 7 bases. Germline lookup yields CDR1 SNHLY and CDR2 FYNNEI. The CDR3 is 14 residues long. Trimming cost V 7 bases and J 2 bases; bases outside gene matches: 6. CDR3 DNA: TGTGCCAGCACTCGGGGAGGGCACACAGATACGCAGTATTTT. Translated: CASTRGGHTDTQYF.

This clonotype showed up many times. This rearrangement joins TRBV7-9 to TRBJ2-7; D gene ambiguous. Trimming pared 8 bases from V and 0 bases from J, leaving 8 bases between. The length of the CDR3 is 12 residues. The germline CDR1 and CDR2 sequences are SEHNR and FQNEAQ (reference sequence). The CDR3 region has the DNA TGTGCCAGCGGTGGGCGCTCCTACGAGCAGTACTTC. Amino acid sequence: CASGGRSYEQYF.

This clonotype has only a few counts. The V call is TRBV18, the J call TRBJ1-4; a weak D match, TRBD1 (5 bases). Germline lookup yields CDR1 KGHSH and CDR2 LQKENI. The CDR3 length is 15 residues. Trimming left V 3 bases short and J 8 bases short, with 16 bases between. Here the CDR3 DNA reads TGTGCCAGCTCACCGTCCGGGGGATCGCGCGAAAAACTGTTTTTT. Translation: CASSPSGGSREKLFF.

This clonotype was detected ten times or more. The chain carries TRBV24-1 and TRBJ2-3, with D hard to call. Germline CDR1 reads KGHDR; CDR2 reads SFDVKD. The CDR3 has 13 residues. Trimming removed 7 bases from V and 2 bases from J, with 9 bases in between. As DNA, the CDR3 is TGTGCCACCAGGGAACAGTACACAGATACGCAGTATTTT. Translation gives CATREQYTDTQYF.

This clonotype was detected many times. The genes are TRBV5-1 and TRBJ2-7; D may match TRBD1 or TRBD2 (5 bases each). V lost 5 bases and J 4 bases, leaving 13 bases between the germline ends. Germline V gene data show CDR1 as SGHRS and CDR2 as YFSETQ. CDR3 size: 13 residues. The CDR3 coding sequence is TGCGCCAGCAGGCCGGGACCTCGGTACGAGCAGTACTTC. The encoded protein is CASRPGPRYEQYF. Looking up the rest from reference TRBV5-1 and TRBJ2-7 gives the full variable domain: KAGVTQTPRYLIKTRGQQVTLSCSPISGHRSVSWYQQTPGQGLQFLFEYFSETQRNKGNFPGRFSGRQFSNSRSEMNVSTLELGDSALYLCASRPGPRYEQYFGPGTRLTVT.

This clonotype was seen only a few times. A read error may produce the germline difference seen at one junction end. The rearrangement uses TRBV25-1 and TRBJ2-1; 9 bases are a match to TRBD1. The CDR3 extends over 12 amino acids. Germline-derived CDR1 and CDR2 are MGHDK and SYGVNS. The CDR3 DNA reads as TGTGCCAGCAGCCTCTCCGGGACAGGGCGAATCTTC. Translation gives CASSLSGTGRIF.

The chain is built from TRBV7-8 and TRBJ1-1, with 7 bases fitting TRBD1. The V and J ends lost 6 bases and 12 bases, in that order; junction bases with no gene match: 19. This CDR3 has 15 amino acids. CDR1 is SGHVS, CDR2 FQNEAQ, per germline. The CDR3 loop is CASRAQRGGTASTFF. The CDR3 DNA follows: TGTGCCAGCAGGGCGCAAAGGGGAGGGACAGCAAGTACTTTCTTT.